The rows below give T cell receptor beta chains drawn from one sample of a study of identical twins. One entry per CDR3 protein results from TCRdb running MiXCR on the 5' RACE reads. The data contain fewer than 250,000 distinct CDR3 sequences, 15% to 20% of them singletons. These sequences were also reported in another study, on T cells expressing NK-cell markers.

Sequences were obtained from CD8+ T cells sorted from blood. The receptors were gathered from a woman between 18 and 29 years old in good health. The CDR3 runs from the conserved cysteine through the conserved F or W. A D gene is named only where the DNA matches it firmly. Clone size is stated in some rows and not others, as once, few, many or a class when expanded.

D	V	size	J	CDR3	DNA
NA	TRBV27	few	TRBJ2-3	CASSSYFSSTDTQYF	TGTGCCAGCAGTTCATACTTCTCTAGCACAGATACGCAGTATTTT
NA	TRBV6-2/TRBV6-3	many	TRBJ2-5	CASSSSERETQYF	TGTGCCAGCAGTTCCTCGGAGCGAGAGACCCAGTACTTC
NA	TRBV29-1	NA	TRBJ2-2	CSVEEKLGELFF	TGCAGCGTTGAAGAAAAGTTGGGGGAGCTGTTTTTT
NA	TRBV13	NA	TRBJ2-5	CASSLGKETQYF	TGTGCCAGCAGCTTAGGGAAAGAGACCCAGTACTTC
NA	TRBV6-2/TRBV6-3	NA	TRBJ2-2	CASSMVTGELFF	TGTGCCAGCAGCATGGTGACCGGGGAGCTGTTTTTT
TRBD1	TRBV10-3	few	TRBJ2-7	CAISGSTGTGPDEQYF	TGTGCCATCAGTGGGTCAACCGGGACAGGGCCGGACGAGCAGTACTTC
NA	TRBV15	NA	TRBJ2-1	CATSSQGGGSSYNEQFF	TGTGCCACCAGCAGCCAAGGTGGGGGGAGCTCCTACAATGAGCAGTTCTTC
NA	TRBV3-1	few	TRBJ2-7	CASSERDTTLEQYF	TGTGCCAGCAGCGAACGGGACACCACTCTGGAGCAGTACTTC
NA	TRBV12-3/TRBV12-4	many	TRBJ2-7	CASSLGRSSYEQYF	TGTGCCAGCAGTTTAGGTCGCAGCTCCTACGAGCAGTACTTC
TRBD2	TRBV13	NA	TRBJ2-1	CASSPRLAGVEEQFF	TGTGCCAGCAGCCCGCGGCTAGCGGGCGTAGAGGAGCAGTTCTTC
NA	TRBV20-1	few	TRBJ2-1	CSARTSKHNEQFF	TGCAGTGCTAGAACTAGCAAACACAATGAGCAGTTCTTC
NA	TRBV12-3/TRBV12-4	NA	TRBJ2-3	CASSLAGFGDTQYF	TGTGCCAGCAGTTTAGCGGGCTTCGGAGATACGCAGTATTTT
NA	TRBV29-1	few	TRBJ2-1	CSVPGNSGQFF	TGCAGCGTGCCGGGGAATAGTGGGCAGTTCTTC
TRBD2	TRBV19	NA	TRBJ2-3	CASNEAGGGSTDTQYF	TGTGCCAGTAACGAAGCCGGGGGGGGGAGCACAGATACGCAGTATTTT
NA	TRBV28	NA	TRBJ1-5	CASSPDPGLYSNQPQHF	TGTGCCAGCAGTCCAGACCCGGGGCTGTATAGCAATCAGCCCCAGCATTTT
NA	TRBV29-1	NA	TRBJ2-1	CSVTGSSYNEQFF	TGCAGCGTTACCGGGAGCTCCTACAATGAGCAGTTCTTC
TRBD2	TRBV3-1	many	TRBJ2-1	CASSQITRTSGSYNEQFF	TGTGCCAGCAGCCAAATTACCAGGACTAGCGGGTCCTACAATGAGCAGTTCTTC
NA	TRBV7-8	few	TRBJ1-2	CASSFNRVAVYGYTF	TGTGCCAGCAGCTTTAATAGGGTAGCCGTATATGGCTACACCTTC
TRBD2	TRBV6-4	NA	TRBJ2-6	CASSAEFPELARGLSGANVLTF	TGTGCCAGCAGTGCCGAGTTCCCCGAACTAGCGAGAGGACTCTCTGGGGCCAACGTCCTGACTTTC